This passage covers 9 T cell receptor beta chains from one sample sequenced in a study of radiotherapy plus CTLA-4 blockade in lung cancer. Produced via immunoSEQ multiplex PCR; TCRdb's table is partial and in-frame only. Here the sample spans 65,000 to 85,000 clones, more than 70% being singletons. The starting material was peripheral blood, obtained from a patient treated with radiotherapy plus ipilimumab. The receptors originated from a human donor with non-small cell lung cancer whose response to radiotherapy plus ipilimumab could not be evaluated. Some clones in this sample may be carry-over from other donors' samples.

This clone was counted between two and nine times. Its ends do not fully match the called genes, so a read error is possible. This rearrangement joins TRBV7-7 to TRBJ1-6, with D hard to call. The CDR3 runs to 17 residues. Germline values: CDR1 SSHAT, CDR2 FNYEAQ (reference sequence). CDR3 protein: CASSLWASKTKASPLHF. The CDR3 bases are TGTGCTAGCAGCTTATGGGCGTCCAAGACCAAGGCGTCACCCCTCCACTTT.

The rearrangement joins TRBV4-2 to TRBJ2-5; 7 positions match TRBD1. J gave up 2 bases and V 7 bases, and 4 bases lay outside the gene matches. Germline assignment: CDR1 LGHNA and CDR2 YNFKEQ. The CDR3 loop spans 13 amino acids. The CDR3 DNA follows: TGTGCCAGCAAGGGGACAGCACAAGAGACCCAGTACTTC. Protein: CASKGTAQETQYF.

The V call is TRBV6-5, the J call TRBJ2-7, with 7 bases matching TRBD2. Germline assignment: CDR1 MNHEY and CDR2 SVGAGI. This CDR3 is 13 amino acids long. Trimming removed 10 bases from V and 0 bases from J; junction bases left unmatched: 6. In DNA form, the CDR3 reads TGTGCCATCCTGACGGGGGGCTCCTACGAGCAGTACTTC. Its protein is CAILTGGSYEQYF.

The table lists this clone with a few counts. The chain has TRBV10-3 and TRBJ1-4, with a possible D match to TRBD1 (5 bases). The length of the CDR3 is 15 residues. V shed 3 bases and J shed 2 bases, with 10 bases lying between them. Germline-derived CDR1 and CDR2 are ENHRY and SYGVKD. The CDR3 coding sequence is TGTGCCATCAGTGATTGGAGGGGTACTAATGAAAAACTGTTTTTT. The encoded protein is CAISDWRGTNEKLFF.

The chain uses TRBV6-6 and TRBJ2-7; 9 nucleotides match TRBD1. The germline V gene encodes CDR1 MNHNY and CDR2 SVGAGI (reference sequence). The CDR3 length is 14 residues. The junction had 7 bases not matched to a gene; V was cut back by 5 bases and J by 5 bases. CDR3 sequence reads: CASSRDRVSHEQYF. For the CDR3, the DNA is TGTGCCAGCAGTCGGGACAGGGTGTCTCACGAGCAGTACTTC.

This sequence joins TRBV28 and TRBJ2-7; TRBD1 matches at 12 bases. This CDR3 has 15 residues. The junction had 6 bases not matched to a gene; V was cut back by 4 bases and J by 5 bases. Germline CDR1 and CDR2: MDHEN and SYDVKM. CDR3 DNA sequence: TGTGCCAGCAGTTGGCGGGGACAGGGGGCCGACGAGCAGTACTTC. Residues: CASSWRGQGADEQYF.

The DNA for the CDR3 is TGTGCCAGCAGCTCTACTATGAGGGACGAGCAGTACTTC. Translated, it gives CASSSTMRDEQYF. The chain couples TRBV28 to TRBJ2-7, with D possibly matching TRBD2 (5 bases). V gave up 6 bases and J gave up 5 bases, with 14 bases separating them. The CDR3 totals 13 residues. Germline CDR1 reads MDHEN; CDR2 reads SYDVKM.

This sequence joins TRBV19 and TRBJ1-1; the D is unclear. This CDR3 region has 13 residues. Looked up from germline, CDR1 is LNHDA and CDR2 is SQIVND (reference sequence). V lost 6 bases, J lost 0 bases, and 8 bases lay in between. The CDR3 spells CASSFRMNTEAFF. The CDR3 DNA is TGTGCCAGTAGCTTTCGTATGAACACTGAAGCTTTCTTT.

This clone occurred once. The chain joins TRBV9 to TRBJ2-2; perhaps TRBD2 as D (6 bases). Trimming took off 0 bases at V and 5 bases at J, with 14 bases between the two ends. The germline gives CDR1 SGDLS, CDR2 YYNGEE. CDR3 length: 16 amino acids. The CDR3 DNA follows: TGTGCCAGCAGCGTAGAAGCCTCTGGGGGGACCGGGGAGCTGTTTTTT. As protein: CASSVEASGGTGELFF.